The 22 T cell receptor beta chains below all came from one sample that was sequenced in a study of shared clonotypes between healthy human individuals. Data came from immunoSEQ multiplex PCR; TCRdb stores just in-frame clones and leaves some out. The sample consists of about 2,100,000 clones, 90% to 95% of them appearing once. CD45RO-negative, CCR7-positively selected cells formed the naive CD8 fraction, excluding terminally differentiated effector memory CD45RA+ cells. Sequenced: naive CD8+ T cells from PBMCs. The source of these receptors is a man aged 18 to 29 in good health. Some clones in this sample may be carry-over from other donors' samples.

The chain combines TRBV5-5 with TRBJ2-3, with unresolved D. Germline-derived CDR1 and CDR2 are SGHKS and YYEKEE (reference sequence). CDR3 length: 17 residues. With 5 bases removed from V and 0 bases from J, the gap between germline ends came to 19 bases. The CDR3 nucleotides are TGTGCCAGCAGATTTGCATGGGCTTCTCCGAGCACAGATACGCAGTATTTT. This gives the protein CASRFAWASPSTDTQYF.

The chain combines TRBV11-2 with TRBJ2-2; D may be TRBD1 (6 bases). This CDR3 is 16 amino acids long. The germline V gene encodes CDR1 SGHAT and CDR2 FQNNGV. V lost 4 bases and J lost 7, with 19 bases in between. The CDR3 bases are TGTGCCAGCAGCTGGGACATTAGACTACCCGACGGGGAGCTGTTTTTT. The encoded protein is CASSWDIRLPDGELFF.

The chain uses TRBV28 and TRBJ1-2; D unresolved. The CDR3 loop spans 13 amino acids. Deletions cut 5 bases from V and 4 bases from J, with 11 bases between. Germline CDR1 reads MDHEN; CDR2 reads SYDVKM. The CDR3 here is CASSRQWSYGYTF. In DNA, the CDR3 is TGTGCCAGCAGTCGGCAGTGGAGCTATGGCTACACCTTC.

CDR3 nucleotide sequence: TGTGCCAGCAGCCCCGTCCCCTACAAAGGTGGTACGCAGTATTTT. This gives the protein CASSPVPYKGGTQYF. V is TRBV9 and J is TRBJ2-3; D unresolved. CDR3 length equals 15 residues. CDR1 and CDR2 from the germline V gene are SGDLS and YYNGEE. Trimming left V 4 bases short and J 8 bases short, with 20 bases between. Using reference TRBV9 and TRBJ2-3 for the parts outside the CDR3, the full variable domain is DSGVTQTPKHLITATGQRVTLRCSPRSGDLSVYWYQQSLDQGLQFLIQYYNGEERAKGNILERFSAQQFPDLHSELNLSSLELGDSALYFCASSPVPYKGGTQYFGPGTRLTVL.

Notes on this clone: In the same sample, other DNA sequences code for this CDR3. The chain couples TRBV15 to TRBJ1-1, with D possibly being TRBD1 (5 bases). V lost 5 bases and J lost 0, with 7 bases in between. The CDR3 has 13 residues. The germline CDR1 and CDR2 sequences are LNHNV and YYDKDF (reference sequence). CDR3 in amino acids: CATSGGLNTEAFF. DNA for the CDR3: TGTGCCACCAGCGGGGGGTTGAACACTGAAGCTTTCTTT.

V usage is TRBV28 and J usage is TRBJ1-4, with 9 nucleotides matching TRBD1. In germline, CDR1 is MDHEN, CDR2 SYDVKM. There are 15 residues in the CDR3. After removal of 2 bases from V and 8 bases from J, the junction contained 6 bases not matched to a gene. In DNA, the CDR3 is TGTGCCAGCAGTTTAGGGGACAGGGCCCGGGAAAAACTGTTTTTT. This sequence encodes CASSLGDRAREKLFF.

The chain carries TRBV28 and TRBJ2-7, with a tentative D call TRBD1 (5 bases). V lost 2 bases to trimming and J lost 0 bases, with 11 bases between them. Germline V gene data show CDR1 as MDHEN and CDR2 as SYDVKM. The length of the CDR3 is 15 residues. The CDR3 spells CASSLMTDGSYEQYF. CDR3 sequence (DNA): TGTGCCAGCAGTTTAATGACAGACGGCTCCTACGAGCAGTACTTC.

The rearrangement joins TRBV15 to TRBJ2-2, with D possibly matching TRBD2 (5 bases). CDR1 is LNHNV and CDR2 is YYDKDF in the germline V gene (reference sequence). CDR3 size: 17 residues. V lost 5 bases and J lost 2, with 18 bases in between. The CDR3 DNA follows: TGTGCCACCAGCGCTCCCCAAGGGTCTAGCAACACCGGGGAGCTGTTTTTT. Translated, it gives CATSAPQGSSNTGELFF.

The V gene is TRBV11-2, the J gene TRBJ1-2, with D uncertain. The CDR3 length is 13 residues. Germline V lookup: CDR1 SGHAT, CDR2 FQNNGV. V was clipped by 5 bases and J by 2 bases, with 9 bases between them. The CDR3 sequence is CASSVTKNYGYTF. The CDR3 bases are TGTGCCAGCAGCGTGACTAAAAACTATGGCTACACCTTC.

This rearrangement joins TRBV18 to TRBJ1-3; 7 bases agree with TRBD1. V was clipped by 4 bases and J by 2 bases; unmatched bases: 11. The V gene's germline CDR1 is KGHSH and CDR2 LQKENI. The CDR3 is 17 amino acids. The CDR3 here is CASSLPTDRTPGNTIYF. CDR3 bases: TGTGCCAGCTCACTCCCGACGGACAGGACTCCTGGAAACACCATATATTTT.

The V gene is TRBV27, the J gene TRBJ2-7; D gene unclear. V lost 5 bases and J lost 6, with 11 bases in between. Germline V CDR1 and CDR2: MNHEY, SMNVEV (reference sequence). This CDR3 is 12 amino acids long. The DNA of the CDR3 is TGTGCCAGCAGTAATTTCGGAAGCGAGCAGTACTTC. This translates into CASSNFGSEQYF.

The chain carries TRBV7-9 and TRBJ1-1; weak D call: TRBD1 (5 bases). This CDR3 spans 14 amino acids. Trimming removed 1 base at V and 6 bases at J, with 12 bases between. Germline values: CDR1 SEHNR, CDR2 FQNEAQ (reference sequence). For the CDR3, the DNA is TGTGCCAGCAGCTTAGGGCAGGGTAACGCTGAAGCTTTCTTT. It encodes CASSLGQGNAEAFF.

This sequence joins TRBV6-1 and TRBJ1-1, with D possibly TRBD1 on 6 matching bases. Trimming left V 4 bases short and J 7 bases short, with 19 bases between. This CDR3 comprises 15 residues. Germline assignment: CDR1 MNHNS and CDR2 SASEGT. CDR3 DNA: TGTGCCAGCAGTGTTACAGGGTGGGGGGGAATTGAAGCTTTCTTT. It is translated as CASSVTGWGGIEAFF.

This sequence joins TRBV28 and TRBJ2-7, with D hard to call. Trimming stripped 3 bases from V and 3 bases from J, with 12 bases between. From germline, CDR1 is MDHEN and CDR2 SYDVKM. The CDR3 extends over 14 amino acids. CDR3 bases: TGTGCCAGCAGTTTGGGTCCGGCGATCTACGAGCAGTACTTC. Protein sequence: CASSLGPAIYEQYF. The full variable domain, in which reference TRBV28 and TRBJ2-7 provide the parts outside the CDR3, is DVKVTQSSRYLVKRTGEKVFLECVQDMDHENMFWYRQDPGLGLRLIYFSYDVKMKEKGDIPEGYSVSREKKERFSLILESASTNQTSMYLCASSLGPAIYEQYFGPGTRLTVT.

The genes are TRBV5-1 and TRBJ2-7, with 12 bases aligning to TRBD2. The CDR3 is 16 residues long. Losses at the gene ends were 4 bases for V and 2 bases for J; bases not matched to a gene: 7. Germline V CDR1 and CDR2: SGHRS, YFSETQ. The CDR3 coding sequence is TGCGCCAGCAGCATCTCTTGGACTAGCGGGACCTACGAGCAGTACTTC. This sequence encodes CASSISWTSGTYEQYF.

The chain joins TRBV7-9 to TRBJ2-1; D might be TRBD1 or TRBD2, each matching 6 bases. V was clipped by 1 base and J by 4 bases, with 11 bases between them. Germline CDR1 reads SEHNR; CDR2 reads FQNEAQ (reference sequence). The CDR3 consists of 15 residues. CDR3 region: CASSLGGALYNEQFF. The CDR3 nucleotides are TGTGCCAGCAGCTTAGGGGGGGCCCTATACAATGAGCAGTTCTTC. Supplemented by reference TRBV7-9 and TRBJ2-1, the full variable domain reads DTGVSQNPRHKITKRGQNVTFRCDPISEHNRLYWYRQTLGQGPEFLTYFQNEAQLEKSRLLSDRFSAERPKGSFSTLEIQRTEQGDSAMYLCASSLGGALYNEQFFGPGTRLTVL.

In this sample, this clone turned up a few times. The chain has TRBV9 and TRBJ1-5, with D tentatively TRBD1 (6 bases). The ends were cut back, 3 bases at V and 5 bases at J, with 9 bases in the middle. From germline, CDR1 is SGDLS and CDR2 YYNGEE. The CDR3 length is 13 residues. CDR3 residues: CASSGGGHQPQHF. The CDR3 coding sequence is TGTGCCAGCAGCGGTGGGGGCCATCAGCCCCAGCATTTT.

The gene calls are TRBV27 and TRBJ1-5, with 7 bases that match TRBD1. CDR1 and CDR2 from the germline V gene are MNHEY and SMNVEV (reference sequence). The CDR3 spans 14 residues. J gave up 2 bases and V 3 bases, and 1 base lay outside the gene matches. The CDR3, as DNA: TGTGCCAGCAGTTTCGACAGGGGCAATCAGCCCCAGCATTTT. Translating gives CASSFDRGNQPQHF.

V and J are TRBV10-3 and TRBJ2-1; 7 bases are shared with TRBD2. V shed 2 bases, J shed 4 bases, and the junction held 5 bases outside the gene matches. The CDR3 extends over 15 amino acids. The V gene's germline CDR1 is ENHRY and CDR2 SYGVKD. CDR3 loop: CAISEPQRGYNEQFF. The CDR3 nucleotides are TGTGCCATCAGTGAGCCCCAGCGGGGATACAATGAGCAGTTCTTC.

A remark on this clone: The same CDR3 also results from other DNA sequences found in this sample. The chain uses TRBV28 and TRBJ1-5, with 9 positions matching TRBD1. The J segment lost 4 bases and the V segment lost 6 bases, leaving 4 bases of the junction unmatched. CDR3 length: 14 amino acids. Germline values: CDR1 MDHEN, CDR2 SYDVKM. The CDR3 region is CASSLGQGNQPQHF. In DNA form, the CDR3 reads TGTGCCAGCAGCCTAGGACAGGGGAATCAGCCCCAGCATTTT.

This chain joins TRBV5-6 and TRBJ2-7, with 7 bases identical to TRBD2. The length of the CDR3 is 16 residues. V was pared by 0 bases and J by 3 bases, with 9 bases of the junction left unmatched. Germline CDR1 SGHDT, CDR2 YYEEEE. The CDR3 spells CASSLEPFASGYEQYF. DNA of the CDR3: TGTGCCAGCAGCTTGGAGCCCTTTGCTAGCGGCTACGAGCAGTACTTC.

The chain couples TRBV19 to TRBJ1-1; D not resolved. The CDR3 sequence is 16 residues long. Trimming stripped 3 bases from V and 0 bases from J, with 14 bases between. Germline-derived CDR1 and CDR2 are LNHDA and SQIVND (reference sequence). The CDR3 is CASSIGSSRVNTEAFF. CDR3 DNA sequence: TGTGCCAGTAGTATCGGTTCATCCCGGGTGAACACTGAAGCTTTCTTT.